These 16 T cell receptor beta chains were all obtained from the same sample, sequenced in a study of Graves' ophthalmopathy and Graves' hyperthyroidism. Transcripts of RNA were the source for amplifying TCR beta CDR3 regions. The first-round RT-PCR employed HTBI primers together with the Qiagen OneStep RT-PCR kit. A multiplex PCR was then performed as the second round. TCRdb itself ran the multiplex PCR reads through MiXCR, one entry per CDR3 protein. The sample comprises 500,000 to 800,000 distinct CDR3 sequences, more than 40% of which are singletons, and 3% to 3.5% rests with the top ten. The sample consisted of peripheral blood. The receptors derive from an adult man with Graves' ophthalmopathy.

The chain uses TRBV4-1 and TRBJ2-7; possible D gene TRBD1, 6 bases. The CDR3 contains 14 residues. V was trimmed by 3 bases and J by 5 bases, leaving 14 bases between them. Germline-derived CDR1 and CDR2 are MGHRA and YSYEKL. CDR3 region: CASSHGGALDEQYF. As DNA, the CDR3 is TGCGCCAGCAGCCATGGGGGCGCCTTGGACGAGCAGTACTTC.

This clonotype appeared many times. This chain links TRBV10-3 with TRBJ2-7, with TRBD2 as a possible D gene (5 bases). Trimming shortened V by 10 bases and J by 3 bases, and 7 bases separated the two germline ends. CDR1 is ENHRY, CDR2 SYGVKD, per germline. The length of the CDR3 is 10 residues. The CDR3: CARRDYEQYF. CDR3 sequence (DNA): TGTGCCAGACGGGACTACGAGCAGTACTTC.

The chain carries TRBV4-1 and TRBJ1-1; no firm D call. CDR3 length: 15 amino acids. V gave up 0 bases and J gave up 1 base, with 9 bases separating them. Per the germline V gene, CDR1 is MGHRA and CDR2 is YSYEKL. CDR3 sequence reads: CASSQDTRSNTEAFF. The DNA for the CDR3 is TGCGCCAGCAGCCAAGATACCCGTTCGAACACTGAAGCTTTCTTT.

This clonotype has a count of ten or more. The chain joins TRBV20-1 to TRBJ1-1, with D tentatively TRBD1 (5 bases). The length of the CDR3 is 16 residues. Germline-derived CDR1 and CDR2 are DFQATT and SNEGSKA (reference sequence). The V end lost 0 bases, the J end lost 4 bases, and 18 bases lay between the germline ends. The DNA for the CDR3 is TGCAGTGCTAGAGAGGCGCGGGGGGAGGTCGGCACTGAAGCTTTCTTT. This sequence encodes CSAREARGEVGTEAFF.

This clonotype has a count of ten or more. This chain connects TRBV7-9 to TRBJ1-4, with 12 nucleotides matching TRBD1. The CDR3 extends over 17 amino acids. Germline CDR1 is SEHNR and CDR2 is FQNEAQ (reference sequence). V was pared by 5 bases and J by 3 bases, with 7 bases of the junction left unmatched. This CDR3 reads CASSPGQGAQPNEKLFF. The CDR3 DNA is TGTGCCAGCAGCCCGGGACAGGGGGCGCAGCCTAATGAAAAACTGTTTTTT.

The chain employs TRBV7-2 and TRBJ1-2; a weak D match, TRBD1 (5 bases). Germline V CDR1 and CDR2: SGHTA, FQGNSA. The V end lost 1 base, the J end lost 5 bases, and 11 bases lay between the germline ends. The CDR3 sequence is 14 residues long. The CDR3 region is CASSLESRGYGYTF. The CDR3 DNA reads as TGTGCCAGCAGCTTAGAGTCGCGGGGGTATGGCTACACCTTC.

The chain joins TRBV7-9 to TRBJ2-5; D remains ambiguous. The CDR3 runs 8 residues. Germline V gene lookup returns CDR1 SEHNR and CDR2 FQNEAQ (reference sequence). Trimming took 5 bases from V and 10 from J, leaving 2 bases between them. CDR3 bases: TGTGCCAGCAGCCACCAGTACTTC. This codes for CASSHQYF.

This clonotype occurred once. The V and J genes are TRBV19 and TRBJ1-6; TRBD1 matches at 8 bases. CDR1 is LNHDA and CDR2 is SQIVND in the germline V gene (reference sequence). This CDR3 is built from 14 residues. J lost 10 bases, V lost 5 bases, and 7 bases had no gene match. Here the CDR3 DNA reads TGTGCCAGTAGTCGGACAGGGCTAGAATCACCCCTCCACTTT. Its protein is CASSRTGLESPLHF.

Turning to this clonotype: One end of the junction varies from germline; a read error may be responsible. This chain uses TRBV25-1 with TRBJ2-3, with D tentatively TRBD2 (6 bases). This CDR3 contains 13 residues. CDR1 is MGHDK, CDR2 SYGVNS, per germline. The CDR3 loop is CACRDFNTDTQYF. In DNA form, the CDR3 reads TGTGCCTGCAGGGACTTTAACACAGATACGCAGTATTTT.

The rearrangement links TRBV7-9 to TRBJ1-1; maybe TRBD1 (5 bases). Trimming removed 5 bases at V and 4 bases at J, with 17 bases between. The CDR3 has 15 residues. CDR1 and CDR2 (germline): SEHNR, FQNEAQ (reference sequence). The CDR3, as DNA: TGTGCCAGCAGCCATCCCTCTGGGGGTGGCACTGAAGCTTTCTTT. It codes for CASSHPSGGGTEAFF.

This clonotype was counted many times. This chain joins TRBV11-2 and TRBJ2-5; the D is unclear. Trimming took off 7 bases at V and 4 bases at J, with 7 bases between the two ends. The CDR3 runs to 11 residues. CDR1 and CDR2 from the germline V gene are SGHAT and FQNNGV. CDR3 in amino acids: CASKIRETQYF. The CDR3 region has the DNA TGTGCCAGCAAAATTAGAGAGACCCAGTACTTC.

This clonotype has a single count. A clone one base away is much larger, so this may be a read error. The chain uses TRBV20-1 and TRBJ1-1; D not certain. The CDR3 runs 11 residues. CDR1 is DFQATT and CDR2 is SNEGSKA in the germline V gene (reference sequence). CDR3 protein: CSARENPEVFF. The CDR3 DNA reads as TGCAGTGCTAGAGAGAACCCTGAAGTTTTCTTT.

This clonotype was detected many times. This chain links TRBV10-3 with TRBJ2-7; possibly TRBD1 for D (5 bases). The CDR3 contains 12 residues. The V gene lost 6 bases and the J gene lost 0 bases, with 6 bases spanning the gap. The V gene's germline CDR1 is ENHRY and CDR2 SYGVKD. This CDR3 is CAIRDNSYEQYF. As DNA, the CDR3 is TGTGCCATCAGGGACAACTCCTACGAGCAGTACTTC.

This clonotype was detected ten times or more. The chain couples TRBV10-3 to TRBJ1-5; possible D gene TRBD1, 6 bases. The CDR3 sequence is 14 residues long. Germline values: CDR1 ENHRY, CDR2 SYGVKD. V shed 10 bases and J shed 5 bases, with 18 bases lying between them. The CDR3 spells CASSARPGDQPQHF. As DNA, the CDR3 is TGTGCCAGCAGCGCGCGGCCAGGGGATCAGCCCCAGCATTTT.

This clonotype was observed many times. Relative to the germline gene, one junction end is altered; a read error may explain this. The chain has TRBV7-9 and TRBJ1-1; weak D call: TRBD1 (6 bases). This CDR3 comprises 13 residues. Germline loops: CDR1 SEHNR, CDR2 FQNEAQ (reference sequence). The CDR3: CASSLAGETEAFF. In DNA, the CDR3 is TGTGCCAGCAGTTTAGCAGGGGAGACTGAAGCTTTCTTT.

This clonotype came up once. The V and J genes are TRBV15 and TRBJ2-5; D remains unclear. The last part of the DNA fits TRBJ2-1 better; the J call may be wrong. This CDR3 is 15 amino acids long. Germline assignment: CDR1 LNHNV and CDR2 YYDKDF (reference sequence). CDR3 amino acids: CATSREYSSYNEQFF. The CDR3 coding sequence is TGTGCCACCAGCAGAGAATACTCCTCCTACAATGAGCAGTTCTTC.